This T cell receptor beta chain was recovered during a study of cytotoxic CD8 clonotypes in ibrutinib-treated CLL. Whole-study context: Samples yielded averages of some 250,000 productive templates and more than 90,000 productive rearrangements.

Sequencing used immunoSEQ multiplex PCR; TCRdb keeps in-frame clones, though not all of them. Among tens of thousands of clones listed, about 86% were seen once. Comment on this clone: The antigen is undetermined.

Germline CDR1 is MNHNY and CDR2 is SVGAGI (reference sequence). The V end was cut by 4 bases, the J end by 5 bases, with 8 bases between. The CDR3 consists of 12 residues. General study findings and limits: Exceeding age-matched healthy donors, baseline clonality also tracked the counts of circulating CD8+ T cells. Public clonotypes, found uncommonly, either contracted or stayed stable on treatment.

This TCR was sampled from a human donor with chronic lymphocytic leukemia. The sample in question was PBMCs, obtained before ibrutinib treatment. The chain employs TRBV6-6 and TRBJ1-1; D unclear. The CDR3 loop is CASSWIFTEAFF. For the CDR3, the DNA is TGTGCCAGCAGTTGGATCTTTACTGAAGCTTTCTTT.